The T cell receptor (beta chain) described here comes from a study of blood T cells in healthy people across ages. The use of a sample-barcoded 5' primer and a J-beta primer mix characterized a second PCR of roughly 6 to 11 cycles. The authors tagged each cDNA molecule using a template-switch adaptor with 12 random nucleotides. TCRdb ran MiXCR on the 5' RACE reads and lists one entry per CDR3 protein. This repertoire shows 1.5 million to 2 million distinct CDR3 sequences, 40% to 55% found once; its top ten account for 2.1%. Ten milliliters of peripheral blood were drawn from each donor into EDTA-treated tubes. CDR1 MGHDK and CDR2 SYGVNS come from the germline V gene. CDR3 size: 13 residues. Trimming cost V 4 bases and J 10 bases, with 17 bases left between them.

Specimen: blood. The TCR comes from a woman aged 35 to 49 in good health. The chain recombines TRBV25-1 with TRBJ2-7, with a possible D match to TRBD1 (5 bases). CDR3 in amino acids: CASSGSGAWAQYF. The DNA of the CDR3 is TGTGCCAGCAGTGGCAGTGGGGCTTGGGCCCAGTACTTC.